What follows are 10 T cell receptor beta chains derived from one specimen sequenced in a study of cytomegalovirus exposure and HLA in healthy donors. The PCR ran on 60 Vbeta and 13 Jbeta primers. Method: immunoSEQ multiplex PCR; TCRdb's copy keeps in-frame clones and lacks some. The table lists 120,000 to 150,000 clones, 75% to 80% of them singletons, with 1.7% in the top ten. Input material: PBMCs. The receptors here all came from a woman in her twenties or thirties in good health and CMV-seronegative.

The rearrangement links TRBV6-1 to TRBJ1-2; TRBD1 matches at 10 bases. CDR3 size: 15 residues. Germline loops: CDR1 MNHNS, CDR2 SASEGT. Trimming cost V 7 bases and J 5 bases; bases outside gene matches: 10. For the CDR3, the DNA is TGTGCCAGCATCACCGGGACAGGGGCGTGGTATGGCTACACCTTC. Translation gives CASITGTGAWYGYTF.

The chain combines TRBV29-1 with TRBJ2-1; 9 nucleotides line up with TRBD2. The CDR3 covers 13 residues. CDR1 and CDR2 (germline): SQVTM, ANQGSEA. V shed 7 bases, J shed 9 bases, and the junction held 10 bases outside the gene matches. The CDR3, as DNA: TGCAGCGCCAGACATAGCGGGGGTATTGAGCAGTTCTTC. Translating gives CSARHSGGIEQFF.

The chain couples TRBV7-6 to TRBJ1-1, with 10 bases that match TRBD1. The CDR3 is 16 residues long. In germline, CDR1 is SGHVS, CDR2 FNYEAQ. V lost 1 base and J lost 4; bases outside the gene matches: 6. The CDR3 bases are TGTGCCAGCAGCTTAGGGGACAGGGGAAGAGGCACTGAAGCTTTCTTT. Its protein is CASSLGDRGRGTEAFF.

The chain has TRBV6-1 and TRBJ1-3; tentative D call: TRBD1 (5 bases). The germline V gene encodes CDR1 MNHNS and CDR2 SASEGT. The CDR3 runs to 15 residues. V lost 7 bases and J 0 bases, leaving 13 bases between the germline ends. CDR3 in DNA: TGTGCCAGCACACGGACGGGGGACTCTGGAAACACCATATATTTT. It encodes CASTRTGDSGNTIYF.

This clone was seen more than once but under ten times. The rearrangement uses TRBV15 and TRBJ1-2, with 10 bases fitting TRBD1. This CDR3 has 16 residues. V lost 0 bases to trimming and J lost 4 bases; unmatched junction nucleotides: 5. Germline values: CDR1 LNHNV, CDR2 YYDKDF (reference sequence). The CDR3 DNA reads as TGTGCCACCAGCAGAGACGGGACAGGGGCATTCTATGGCTACACCTTC. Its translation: CATSRDGTGAFYGYTF.

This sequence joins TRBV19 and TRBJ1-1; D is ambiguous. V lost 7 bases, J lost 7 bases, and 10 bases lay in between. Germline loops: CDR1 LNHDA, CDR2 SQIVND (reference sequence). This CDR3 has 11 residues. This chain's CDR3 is CASKGGVEAFF. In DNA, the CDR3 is TGTGCCAGTAAGGGAGGCGTTGAAGCTTTCTTT.

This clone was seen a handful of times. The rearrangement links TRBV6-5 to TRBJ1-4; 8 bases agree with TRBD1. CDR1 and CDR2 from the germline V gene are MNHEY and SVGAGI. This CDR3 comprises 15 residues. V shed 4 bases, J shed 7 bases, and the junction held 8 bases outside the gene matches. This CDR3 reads CASSLDGTGSEKLFF. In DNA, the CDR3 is TGTGCCAGCAGTTTGGACGGGACAGGTAGTGAAAAACTGTTTTTT.

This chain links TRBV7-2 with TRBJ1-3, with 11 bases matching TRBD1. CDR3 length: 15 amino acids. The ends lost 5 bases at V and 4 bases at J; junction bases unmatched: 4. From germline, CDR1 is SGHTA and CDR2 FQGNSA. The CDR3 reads CASSGQGARGNTIYF. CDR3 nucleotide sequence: TGTGCCAGCAGCGGACAGGGGGCCAGAGGAAACACCATATATTTT.

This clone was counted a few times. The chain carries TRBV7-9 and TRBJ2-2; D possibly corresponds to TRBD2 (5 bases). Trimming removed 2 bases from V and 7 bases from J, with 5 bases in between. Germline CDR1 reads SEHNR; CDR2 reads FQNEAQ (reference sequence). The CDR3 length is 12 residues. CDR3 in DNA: TGTGCCAGCAGCTTAAGCGGCGGGGAGCTGTTTTTT. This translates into CASSLSGGELFF.

This chain's CDR3 is CASSLADESLAGLNNEQFF. The CDR3 bases are TGTGCCAGCAGCTTAGCGGATGAAAGTCTAGCGGGGCTAAACAATGAGCAGTTCTTC. V gene TRBV7-2 combines with J gene TRBJ2-1, with TRBD2 matching over 9 bases. J was trimmed by 5 bases and V by 0 bases; bases with no gene match: 14. This CDR3 is 19 amino acids long. CDR1 SGHTA and CDR2 FQGNSA come from the germline V gene.